The count of the clone carrying this T cell receptor (beta chain) is one. The sample has other DNA sequences that encode this CDR3 too. Some clones are missing from TCRdb's copy, which holds only in-frame ones; the method was immunoSEQ multiplex PCR. The data contain 60,000 to 85,000 clones, roughly four fifths of them singletons. The data originate from a study of blood T cell repertoires in COVID-19. The CDR3 consists of 11 residues. CDR1 and CDR2 from the germline V gene are SGHTA and FQGNSA. Deletions cut 5 bases from V and 0 bases from J, with 2 bases between. The sequenced material came from peripheral blood. The origin of this receptor is a man between 65 and 85 years old with acute or convalescent COVID-19. The chain is built from TRBV7-2 and TRBJ2-7; D not certain. The CDR3 nucleotides are TGTGCCAGCAGCCGCTCCTACGAGCAGTACTTC. Translation gives CASSRSYEQYF. The full variable domain, its missing parts supplied by reference TRBV7-2 and TRBJ2-7, is GAGVSQSPSNKVTEKGKDVELRCDPISGHTALYWYRQSLGQGLEFLIYFQGNSAPDKSGLPSDRFSAERTGGSVSTLTIQRTQQEDSAVYLCASSRSYEQYFGPGTRLTVT.